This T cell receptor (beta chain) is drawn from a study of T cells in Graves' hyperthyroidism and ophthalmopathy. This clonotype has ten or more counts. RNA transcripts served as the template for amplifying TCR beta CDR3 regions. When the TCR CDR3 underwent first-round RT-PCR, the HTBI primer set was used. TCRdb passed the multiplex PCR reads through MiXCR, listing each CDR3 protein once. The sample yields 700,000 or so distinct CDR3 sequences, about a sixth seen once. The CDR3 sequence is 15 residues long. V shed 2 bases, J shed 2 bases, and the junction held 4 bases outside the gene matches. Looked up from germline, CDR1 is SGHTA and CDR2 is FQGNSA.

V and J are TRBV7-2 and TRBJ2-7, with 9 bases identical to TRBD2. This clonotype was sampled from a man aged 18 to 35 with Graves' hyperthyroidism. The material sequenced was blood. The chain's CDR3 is CASSLRREGAYEQYF. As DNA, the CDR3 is TGTGCCAGCAGCTTACGGCGGGAGGGGGCCTACGAGCAGTACTTC.